This TCR beta chain was documented in a study of beta chain features in type 1 diabetes (dated by TCRdb to about 2018). Study-wide context: Mean age, gender distribution, total cell number and subset yield were not different between patients and healthy donors. In the study, recently diagnosed type 1 diabetes patients and matched healthy donors were compared on the TCRB repertoires of their sorted circulating CD4+ T cell subsets. Regulatory and stem cell-like memory subsets were isolated from only 8 patients and about eight healthy donors, whereas naive and central memory subsets came from all 30 or so donors. A total of roughly 99 million sorted cells were examined across all samples, and the number of cells per subset was strongly correlated with RNA yield. Results and caveats for the whole study, not just this receptor: Naive, central memory and regulatory TCRB repertoires appeared more similar among patients than among healthy donors. Because small numbers of individuals were included in the HLA sub-analyses, any influence of HLA type on TCRB rearrangement was left unresolved. Sequencing cDNA rather than genomic DNA could over-represent highly expressing activated cells, although activation and CD3 levels did not differ between groups. PCR may preferentially amplify shorter templates, but because patient and control samples were amplified and corrected together, any resulting skew would affect both groups equally. At VDJ recombination sites, type 1 diabetes patients had fewer insertions and more deleted nucleotides, which implies abnormalities in thymic rearrangement. In all four CD4+ subsets, TCRB CDR3 length was moderately but significantly shorter in type 1 diabetes patients.

A word on this clone: Which antigen it targets is not known. Within one base of it there is no much larger clone, and no base qualities were kept.

Each donor gave one peripheral blood draw, roughly 120 mL on average, collected into heparinised tubes. Using a panel that included CD45RO, CCR7, CD25, CD127, CD95 and CD27, naive, central memory, regulatory and stem cell-like memory CD4+ T cells were sorted on a BD FACSAria II. A purity above 95% was achieved for all sorted populations. PBMCs were isolated right away by Lymphoprep density gradient centrifugation and were stained directly, without culture. To minimize batch effects, samples were stained and sorted in pairs, one healthy donor with one patient per experiment. Including the terminal cysteine and phenylalanine, the CDR3 comprises 16 residues. Just the 48-base CDR3 DNA is kept, in frame starting at base 1. The CDR1 and CDR2 encoded by the germline V gene are SNHLY and FYNNEI. The V and J ends are trimmed by 6 bases and 0 bases, leaving 18 bases between them. All of the isolated RNA was reverse transcribed with the High Capacity cDNA Reverse Transcription Kit, so expressed TCRB transcripts were sequenced. Deep immunoSEQ sequencing was performed on naive, central memory and regulatory T cell samples, with an average of around 3.5 million total reads per sample. Sorted cells were lysed in RLT buffer and RNA was extracted with DNase-treated RNeasy Micro or Mini kits, depending on cell number. Each cell subset was processed separately to prevent cross-contamination, with patient and healthy donor samples processed together. The immunoSEQ multiplex PCR was used to amplify TCRB sequences from cDNA, yielding 87-bp fragments that span the CDR3 region. Sequencing of the amplicons was done on the Illumina HiSeq platform. As for how the authors treated the data: PCR bias was corrected computationally using synthetic template baselines, and reads within Hamming distance 2 were collapsed, with unmergeable singletons discarded. By aligning reads against IMGT, V, D and J genes, CDR3 length, and insertions or deletions at six rearrangement sites were assigned. Clonotype counts were normalized to sorted cell number within each subset before computing true diversity and Gini coefficients with the tcR R package. Repertoire sharing was quantified using the overlap coefficient calculated on TCRB nucleotide sequences. Out-of-frame TCRB sequences from naive cells were analyzed as a proxy for the pre-selection repertoire. TCRdb took this table from immuneACCESS and kept in-frame rearrangements with V and J called. Such tables lack part of the clones; where checked against another copy, unresolved V genes explain under half of the gap, and the rest is unexplained. V and J calls and clone size are copied from that table; D and trimming were computed from the DNA. Present in this sample are 140,000 or so clones, under 11% of which were seen just once. 1.3% of the sample belongs to the ten largest clones.

The TCR comes from a man between 18 and 35 years old in good health. The chain is assembled from TRBV2 and TRBJ2-7; a confident D gene designation cannot be given. Sequenced input: naive CD4+ T cells from blood. The cell subset or site label, as the study defines it: true naive CD4+ T cells. CDR3 region: CASREKNTRSSYEQYF. The nucleotides are TGTGCCAGCAGGGAAAAAAACACCCGGAGCTCCTACGAGCAGTACTTC. The full variable domain, with segments outside the CDR3 supplied by the reference TRBV2 and TRBJ2-7 proteins, appears as EPEVTQTPSHQVTQMGQEVILRCVPISNHLYFYWYRQILGQKVEFLVSFYNNEISEKSEIFDDQFSVERPDGSNFTLKIRSTKLEDSAMYFCASREKNTRSSYEQYFGPGTRLTVT.